A single TCR beta chain is shown here with its context. Germline is not matched at one junction end, which may reflect a read error. A deep-level run was used for the assay. Original data processing: Owing to the provision of junction-only sequences devoid of quality scores by immunoSEQ, filtering differed. Profiled with immunoSEQ multiplex PCR; TCRdb holds only in-frame clones, not every one. The DNA gave D and trimming, while V, J and clone size come from that table. The sample yields about half a million clones, around 80% seen once. The data are from a study of shared clonotypes between healthy human individuals. There were no recent acute infections or vaccinations among the donors, who were healthy HIV-negative adults. The study used around 96 million PBMCs per unsorted sample for genomic DNA. Per the germline V gene, CDR1 is SGHTA and CDR2 is FQGNSA. This CDR3 spans 15 amino acids.

Specimen: PBMCs. The V and J genes are TRBV7-2 and TRBJ2-1; 12 bases line up with TRBD2. The receptor comes from a woman aged 40 to 50 in good health. Some clones in this sample may be carry-over from other donors' samples. CDR3 loop: CASSLAGGYFNEQFF. DNA of the CDR3: TGTGCCAGCAGCCTAGCGGGAGGGTATTTCAATGAGCAGTTCTTC.